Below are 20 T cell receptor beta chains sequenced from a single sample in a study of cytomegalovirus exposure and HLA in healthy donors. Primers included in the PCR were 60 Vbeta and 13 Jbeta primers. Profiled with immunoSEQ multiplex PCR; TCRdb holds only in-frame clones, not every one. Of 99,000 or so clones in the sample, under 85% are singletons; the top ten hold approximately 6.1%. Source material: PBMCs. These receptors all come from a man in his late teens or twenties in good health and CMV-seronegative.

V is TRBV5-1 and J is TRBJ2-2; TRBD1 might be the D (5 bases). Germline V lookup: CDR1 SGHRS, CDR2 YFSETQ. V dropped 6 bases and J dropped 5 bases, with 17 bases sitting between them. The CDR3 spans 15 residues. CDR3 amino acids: CASTYNRLATGELFF. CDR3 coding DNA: TGCGCCAGCACCTATAACAGGTTGGCGACCGGGGAGCTGTTTTTT.

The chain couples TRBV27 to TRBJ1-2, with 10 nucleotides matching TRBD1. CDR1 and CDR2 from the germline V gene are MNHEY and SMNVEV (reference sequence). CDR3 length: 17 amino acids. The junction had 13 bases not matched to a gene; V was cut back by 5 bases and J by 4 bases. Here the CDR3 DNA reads TGTGCCAGCAGTCCACGGGCGGGACAGGGGCTGTTCTATGGCTACACCTTC. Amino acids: CASSPRAGQGLFYGYTF.

The CDR3 region has the DNA TGTGCCAGCAGCCAAGATCTGGGCGGGAGGAGCACCGGGGAGCTGTTTTTT. Its translation: CASSQDLGGRSTGELFF. The chain uses TRBV4-2 and TRBJ2-2, with 8 bases identical to TRBD2. J gave up 4 bases and V 0 bases, and 7 bases lay outside the gene matches. Germline V gives CDR1 LGHNA, CDR2 YNFKEQ. The CDR3 is 17 amino acids.

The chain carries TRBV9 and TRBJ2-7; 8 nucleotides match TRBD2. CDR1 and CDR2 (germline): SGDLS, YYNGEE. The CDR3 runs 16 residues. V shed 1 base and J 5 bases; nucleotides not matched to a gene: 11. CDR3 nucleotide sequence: TGTGCCAGCAGCGTACTTGCGGGAGGTACCCCCCACGAGCAGTACTTC. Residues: CASSVLAGGTPHEQYF.

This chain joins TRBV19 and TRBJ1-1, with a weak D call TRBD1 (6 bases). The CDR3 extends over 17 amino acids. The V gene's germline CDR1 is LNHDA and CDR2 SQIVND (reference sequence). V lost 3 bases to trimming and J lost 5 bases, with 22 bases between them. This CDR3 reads CASSILPGQPSGTEAFF. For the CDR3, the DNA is TGTGCCAGTAGTATTCTTCCGGGACAACCATCCGGGACTGAAGCTTTCTTT.

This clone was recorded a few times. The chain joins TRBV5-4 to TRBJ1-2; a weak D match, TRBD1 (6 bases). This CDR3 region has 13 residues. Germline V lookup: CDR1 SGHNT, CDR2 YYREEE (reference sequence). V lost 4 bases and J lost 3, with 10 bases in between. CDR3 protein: CASSPDRHYGYTF. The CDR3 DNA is TGTGCCAGCAGCCCGGACAGACACTATGGCTACACCTTC.

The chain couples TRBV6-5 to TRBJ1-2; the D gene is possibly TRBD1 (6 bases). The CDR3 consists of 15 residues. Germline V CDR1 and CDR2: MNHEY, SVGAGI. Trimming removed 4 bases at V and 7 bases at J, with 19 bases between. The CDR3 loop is CASSSKGVITSGYTF. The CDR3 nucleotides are TGTGCCAGCAGTTCCAAGGGGGTAATCACCTCTGGCTACACCTTC.

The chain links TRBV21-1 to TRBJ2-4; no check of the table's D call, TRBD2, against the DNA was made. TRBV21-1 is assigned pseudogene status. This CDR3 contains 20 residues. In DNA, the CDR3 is TGTGCCAGCAGCAAAGGTATGACTAGCGGGAGGGCCGGGGCCAAAAACATTCAGTACTTC. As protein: CASSKGMTSGRAGAKNIQYF.

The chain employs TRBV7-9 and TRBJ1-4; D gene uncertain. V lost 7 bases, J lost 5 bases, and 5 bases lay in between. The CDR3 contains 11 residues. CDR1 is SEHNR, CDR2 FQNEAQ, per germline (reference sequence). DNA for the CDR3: TGTGCCAGCACTAGGAATGAAAAACTGTTTTTT. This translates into CASTRNEKLFF.

The CDR3, as DNA: TGTGCCACCACACTTGGGACTAGCGGCACAGATACGCAGTATTTT. It translates to CATTLGTSGTDTQYF. This chain links TRBV28 with TRBJ2-3; 10 positions match TRBD2. The CDR3 loop spans 15 amino acids. The V gene's germline CDR1 is MDHEN and CDR2 SYDVKM. J was trimmed by 1 base and V by 10 bases; bases with no gene match: 8.

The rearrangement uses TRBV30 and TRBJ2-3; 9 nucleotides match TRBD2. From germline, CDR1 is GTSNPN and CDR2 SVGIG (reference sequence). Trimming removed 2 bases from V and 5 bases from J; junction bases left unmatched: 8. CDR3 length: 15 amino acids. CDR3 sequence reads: CAWSLIAGVGDTQYF. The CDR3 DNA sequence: TGTGCCTGGAGTCTGATAGCGGGAGTTGGAGATACGCAGTATTTT.

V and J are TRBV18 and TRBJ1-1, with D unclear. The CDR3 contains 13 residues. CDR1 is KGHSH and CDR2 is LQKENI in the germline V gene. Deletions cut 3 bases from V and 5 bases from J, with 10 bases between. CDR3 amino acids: CASSPTGRTEAFF. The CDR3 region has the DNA TGTGCCAGCTCACCGACGGGTCGGACTGAAGCTTTCTTT.

The CDR3 sequence: CASKRGHLYNEQFF. CDR3 nucleotide sequence: TGTGCCAGCAAGAGGGGACACCTCTACAATGAGCAGTTCTTC. The V and J genes are TRBV28 and TRBJ2-1, with D possibly TRBD1 on 6 matching bases. V lost 7 bases, J lost 3 bases, and 13 bases lay in between. Germline CDR1 is MDHEN and CDR2 is SYDVKM. This CDR3 spans 14 amino acids. Full variable domain (outside the CDR3, taken from reference TRBV28 and TRBJ2-1): DVKVTQSSRYLVKRTGEKVFLECVQDMDHENMFWYRQDPGLGLRLIYFSYDVKMKEKGDIPEGYSVSREKKERFSLILESASTNQTSMYLCASKRGHLYNEQFFGPGTRLTVL.

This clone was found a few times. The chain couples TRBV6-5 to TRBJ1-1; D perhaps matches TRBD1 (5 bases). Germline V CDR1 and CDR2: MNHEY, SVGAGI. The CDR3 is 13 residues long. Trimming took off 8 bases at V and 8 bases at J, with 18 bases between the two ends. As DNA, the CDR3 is TGTGCCAGCGATCATGGGGGGTTCGCCGAAGCTTTCTTT. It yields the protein CASDHGGFAEAFF.

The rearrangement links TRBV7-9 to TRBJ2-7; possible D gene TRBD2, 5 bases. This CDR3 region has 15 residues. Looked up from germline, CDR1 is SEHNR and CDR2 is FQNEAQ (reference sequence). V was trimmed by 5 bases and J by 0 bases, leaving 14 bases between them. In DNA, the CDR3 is TGTGCCAGCAGCCGGACCCCTAGCAGCTCCTACGAGCAGTACTTC. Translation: CASSRTPSSSYEQYF.

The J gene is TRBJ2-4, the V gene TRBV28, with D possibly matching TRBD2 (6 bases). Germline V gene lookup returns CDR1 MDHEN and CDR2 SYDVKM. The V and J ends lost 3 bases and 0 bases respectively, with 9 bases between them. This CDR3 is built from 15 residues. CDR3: CASSLRGLAKNIQYF. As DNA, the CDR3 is TGTGCCAGCAGTTTGCGGGGATTAGCCAAAAACATTCAGTACTTC.

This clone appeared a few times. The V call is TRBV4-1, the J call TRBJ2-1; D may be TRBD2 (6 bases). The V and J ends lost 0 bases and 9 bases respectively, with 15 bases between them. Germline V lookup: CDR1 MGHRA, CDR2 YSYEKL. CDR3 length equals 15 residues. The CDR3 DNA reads TGCGCCAGCAGCCAAGATGGGGCGGGATGGAGTGAGCAGTTCTTC. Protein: CASSQDGAGWSEQFF.

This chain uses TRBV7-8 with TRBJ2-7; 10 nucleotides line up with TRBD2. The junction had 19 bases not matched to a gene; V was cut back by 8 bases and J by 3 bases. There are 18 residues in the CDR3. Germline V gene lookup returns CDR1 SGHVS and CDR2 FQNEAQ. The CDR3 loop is CASDQPEGTSGARYEQYF. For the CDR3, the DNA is TGTGCCAGCGACCAGCCAGAAGGTACTAGCGGGGCACGCTACGAGCAGTACTTC. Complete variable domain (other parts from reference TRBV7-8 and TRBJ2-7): GAGVSQSPRYKVAKRGQDVALRCDPISGHVSLFWYQQALGQGPEFLTYFQNEAQLDKSGLPSDRFFAERPEGSVSTLKIQRTQQEDSAVYLCASDQPEGTSGARYEQYFGPGTRLTVT.

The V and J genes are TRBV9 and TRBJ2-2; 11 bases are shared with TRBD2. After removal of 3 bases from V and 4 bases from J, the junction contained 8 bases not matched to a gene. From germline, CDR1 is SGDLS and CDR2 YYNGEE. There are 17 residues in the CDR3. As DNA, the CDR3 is TGTGCCAGCAGCGCAAATAGCGGGAGGGCTTTCACCGGGGAGCTGTTTTTT. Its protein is CASSANSGRAFTGELFF.

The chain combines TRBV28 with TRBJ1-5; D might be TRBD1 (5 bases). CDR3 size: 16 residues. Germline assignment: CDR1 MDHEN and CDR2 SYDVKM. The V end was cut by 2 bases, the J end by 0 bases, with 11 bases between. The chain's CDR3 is CASSLHRQNSNQPQHF. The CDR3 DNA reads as TGTGCCAGCAGTTTACACAGGCAGAATAGCAATCAGCCCCAGCATTTT.